This TCR beta chain was retrieved from a study of blood T cell repertoires in COVID-19. The protocol was immunoSEQ multiplex PCR, while the TCRdb copy is restricted to in-frame clones and leaves out a portion. This sample has 400,000 to 450,000 clones; 80% to 90% occur once, and the top ten carry 1.1%. The CDR3 has 17 amino acids. Germline V gene data show CDR1 as ENHRY and CDR2 as SYGVKD. With 0 bases clipped from V and 4 bases from J, the junction kept 10 bases outside the gene matches. Participants were aged about 18 to 90 years, lived in 24 US areas, and enrolled virtually. Participants reported their clinical history, and cohort assignment relied on those reports.

Sequencing input: PBMCs or T cells enriched from blood (not recorded which). This rearrangement joins TRBV10-3 to TRBJ1-2, with 8 bases matching TRBD1. This TCR derives from a man aged 30 to 45 who had recovered from COVID-19. The CDR3 here is CAISESPGQGGGYGYTF. For the CDR3, the DNA is TGTGCCATCAGTGAGTCTCCCGGACAGGGCGGAGGCTATGGCTACACCTTC.